The clone carrying this T cell receptor (beta chain) was counted a single time. No antigen is known for it. This sample is drawn from a study of T cell repertoires in cytomegalovirus infection. Study context: Public TCR beta signatures provided an indication of both CMV infection and a matching HLA type. The study, taken as a whole, reports: Dominating the ex vivo response were TCR beta clonotypes that were CMV-specific and HLA-C-restricted.

TCRdb used MiXCR to reprocess the reads, holding one entry per CDR3 protein. The table lists about 830,000 distinct CDR3 sequences, approximately 30% of them singletons. The CDR3 runs 16 residues. Trimming pared 4 bases from V and 4 bases from J, leaving 21 bases between. Germline V lookup: CDR1 SGHRS, CDR2 YFSETQ. Sequencing was performed on cultured CD8+ T cells from PBMCs, taken from culture after CMV antigen stimulation. The chain has TRBV5-1 and TRBJ2-7; D possibly matches TRBD1 or TRBD2 (6 bases each). This receptor was obtained from a human donor in good health (CMV status not recorded). Some clones in this sample may be carry-over from other donors' samples. The DNA of the CDR3 is TGCGCCAGCAGCGCCTCCTTGAAGGGGGAGGATTACGAGCAGTACGTC. This sequence encodes CASSASLKGEDYEQYV.